The subject of this entry is one TCR beta chain. The sample comes from a study of T cell changes during pregnancy in multiple sclerosis. V lost 6 bases, J lost 9 bases, and 14 bases stayed unmatched. This CDR3 has 14 residues. Germline values: CDR1 MGHDK, CDR2 SYGVNS. This table comes from immunoSEQ multiplex PCR, and its TCRdb copy is limited to in-frame clones, with some not included. This sample yields under 50,000 clones, of which roughly 90% are seen a single time; approximately 1.5% belongs to the top ten. The TCR was taken from a female donor in good health, enrolled as a control in a pregnancy study. The V and J genes are TRBV25-1 and TRBJ2-7, with 7 nucleotides matching TRBD1. The specimen comprised peripheral blood, sampled in the first trimester of pregnancy. The CDR3 spells CASRAEGGPEWQYF. DNA for the CDR3: TGTGCCAGCAGGGCCGAAGGGGGCCCCGAATGGCAGTACTTC.